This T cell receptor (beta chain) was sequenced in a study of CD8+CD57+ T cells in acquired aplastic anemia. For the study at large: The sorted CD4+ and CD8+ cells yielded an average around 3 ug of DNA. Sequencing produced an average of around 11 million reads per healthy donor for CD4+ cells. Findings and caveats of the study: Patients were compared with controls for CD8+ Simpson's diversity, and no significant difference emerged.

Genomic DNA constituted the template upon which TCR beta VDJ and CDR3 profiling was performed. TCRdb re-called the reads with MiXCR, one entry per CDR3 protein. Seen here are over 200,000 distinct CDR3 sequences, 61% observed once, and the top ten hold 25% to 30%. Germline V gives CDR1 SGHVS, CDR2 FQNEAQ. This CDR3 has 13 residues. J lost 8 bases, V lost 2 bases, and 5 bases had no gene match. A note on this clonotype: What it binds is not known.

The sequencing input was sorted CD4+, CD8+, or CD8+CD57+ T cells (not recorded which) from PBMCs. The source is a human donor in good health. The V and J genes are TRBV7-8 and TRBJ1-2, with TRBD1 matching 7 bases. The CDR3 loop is CASSLKGAGGYTF. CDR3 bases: TGTGCCAGCAGCTTAAAGGGGGCTGGGGGCTACACCTTC.